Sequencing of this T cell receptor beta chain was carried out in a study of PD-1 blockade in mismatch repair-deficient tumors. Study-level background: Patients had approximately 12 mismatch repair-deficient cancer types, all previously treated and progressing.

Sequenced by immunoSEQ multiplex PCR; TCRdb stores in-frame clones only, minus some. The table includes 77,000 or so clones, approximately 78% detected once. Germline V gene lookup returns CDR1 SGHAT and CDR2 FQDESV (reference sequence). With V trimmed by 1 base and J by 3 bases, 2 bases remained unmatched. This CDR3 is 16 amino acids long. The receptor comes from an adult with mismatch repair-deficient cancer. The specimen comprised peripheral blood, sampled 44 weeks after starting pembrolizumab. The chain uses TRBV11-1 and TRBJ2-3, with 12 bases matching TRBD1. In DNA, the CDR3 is TGTGCCAGCAGCTTAGGGGGACAGGGGGCTACAGATACGCAGTATTTT. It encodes CASSLGGQGATDTQYF.